These T cell receptor beta chains were read from a single sample in a study of T cell responses to AZD1222 COVID-19 vaccine. Profiled with immunoSEQ multiplex PCR; TCRdb holds only in-frame clones, not every one. The sample has some 140,000 clones; over 90% are singletons. The sample was peripheral blood, taken on day 0 of AZD1222 vaccination. These receptors originate from an adult in good health. Both conserved end residues are part of each CDR3. D genes are given only for firm matches. A row's size may be missing; if present it is once, few, many or a size class.

clone size,D gene,J gene,V gene,CDR3 protein,CDR3 DNA
-,-,TRBJ1-4,TRBV5-1,CASSLGARTTNEKLFF,TGCGCCAGCAGCTTGGGGGCGAGAACAACTAATGAAAAACTGTTTTTT
-,TRBD1,TRBJ2-5,TRBV9,CASSVRDRYQETQYF,TGTGCCAGCAGCGTACGGGACAGGTACCAAGAGACCCAGTACTTC
once,TRBD1,TRBJ1-1,TRBV2,CASRGGQGVEAFF,TGTGCCAGCAGAGGAGGACAGGGAGTTGAAGCTTTCTTT
few,TRBD1,TRBJ2-1,TRBV6-5,CASSYSRQGGHEQFF,TGTGCCAGCAGTTACTCGCGACAGGGGGGCCATGAGCAGTTCTTC
-,-,TRBJ2-7,TRBV11-2,CASRDVPRSFEQYF,TGTGCCAGCAGAGACGTTCCCCGGAGCTTCGAGCAGTACTTC
-,-,TRBJ1-1,TRBV28,CASSIASTGLNTEAFF,TGTGCCAGCAGTATCGCCTCTACAGGGCTAAACACTGAAGCTTTCTTT
-,-,TRBJ2-2,TRBV4-1,CASSHRLRDKNTGELFF,TGCGCCAGCAGCCATCGACTCCGGGACAAAAACACCGGGGAGCTGTTTTTT
once,-,TRBJ2-7,TRBV10-3,CAISEGRGGYEQYF,TGTGCCATCAGTGAGGGAAGGGGTGGTTACGAGCAGTACTTC
-,-,TRBJ2-3,TRBV5-4,CASSSDSEVRDTQYF,TGTGCCAGCAGCTCGGACAGTGAGGTCCGCGATACGCAGTATTTT
-,-,TRBJ1-2,TRBV11-2,CASSLPRGFVGYTF,TGTGCCAGCAGCCTCCCGAGGGGGTTCGTTGGCTACACCTTC
-,-,TRBJ1-5,TRBV2,CASSEERAKPQHF,TGTGCCAGCAGTGAAGAGAGGGCAAAGCCCCAGCATTTT
-,-,TRBJ2-7,TRBV5-4,CASSLSAGYEQYF,TGTGCCAGCAGCTTGTCAGCCGGCTACGAGCAGTACTTC
-,-,TRBJ1-5,TRBV7-8,CASSLDRRGYSNQPQHF,TGTGCCAGCAGCTTAGACCGAAGGGGCTATAGCAATCAGCCCCAGCATTTT
-,TRBD2,TRBJ2-3,TRBV9,CASSAGLAGADTQYF,TGTGCCAGCAGCGCAGGACTAGCGGGGGCAGATACGCAGTATTTT
once,TRBD1,TRBJ1-6,TRBV27,CASSYYGQGPWSPLHF,TGTGCCAGCAGTTACTACGGACAGGGTCCATGGTCACCCCTCCACTTT
-,-,TRBJ1-1,TRBV12-3/TRBV12-4,CASLMATEAFF,TGTGCCAGTCTAATGGCCACTGAAGCTTTCTTT
-,-,TRBJ2-3,TRBV11-3,CASSFSSTDTQYF,TGTGCCAGCAGCTTTTCTAGCACAGATACGCAGTATTTT
-,-,TRBJ2-7,TRBV6-5,CASSSTPLEQYF,TGTGCCAGCAGTTCAACTCCCCTCGAGCAGTACTTC
few,-,TRBJ1-1,TRBV4-1,CASRGHLKNTEAFF,TGCGCCAGCAGAGGACACCTGAAGAACACTGAAGCTTTCTTT
-,-,TRBJ1-3,TRBV5-5,CASSLRSTGTGNTIYF,TGTGCCAGCAGCTTGAGATCGACGGGGACTGGAAACACCATATATTTT
-,-,TRBJ2-1,TRBV9,CASSVNSHNEQFF,TGTGCCAGCAGCGTAAATTCTCACAATGAGCAGTTCTTC
-,-,TRBJ1-3,TRBV19,CASTLPRGDSGNTIYF,TGTGCCAGTACCCTACCCAGGGGTGACTCTGGAAACACCATATATTTT
-,-,TRBJ1-5,TRBV5-1,CASREGSNQPQHF,TGCGCCAGCAGGGAAGGGAGCAATCAGCCCCAGCATTTT
-,-,TRBJ1-1,TRBV11-2,CASSSYTGTYTEAFF,TGTGCCAGCAGCTCGTATACAGGGACTTACACTGAAGCTTTCTTT
-,TRBD1,TRBJ1-1,TRBV4-1,CASSQGQGAMDTEAFF,TGCGCCAGCAGCCAAGGACAGGGGGCAATGGACACTGAAGCTTTCTTT
-,-,TRBJ2-5,TRBV5-6,CASSLFWTNQETQYF,TGTGCCAGCAGCTTGTTTTGGACGAATCAAGAGACCCAGTACTTC
once,TRBD1,TRBJ2-7,TRBV19,CASSRTGESYEQYF,TGTGCCAGTAGTAGGACAGGGGAGAGCTACGAGCAGTACTTC
-,-,TRBJ2-2,TRBV10-1,CASSEGGYGELFF,TGCGCCAGCAGTGAGGGGGGCTACGGGGAGCTGTTTTTT
once,-,TRBJ2-1,TRBV7-9,CASSLTGPGDNEQFF,TGTGCCAGCAGCTTAACAGGCCCGGGGGACAATGAGCAGTTCTTC
-,-,TRBJ1-1,TRBV7-9,CASSAFRGHTEAFF,TGTGCCAGCAGCGCTTTCAGGGGCCACACTGAAGCTTTCTTT
few,-,TRBJ2-2,TRBV5-1,CASSSDSHTHTGELFF,TGCGCCAGCAGCTCGGACAGTCACACCCACACCGGGGAGCTGTTTTTT
-,TRBD2,TRBJ2-7,TRBV7-8,CASSLAGLAGDAYTYEQYF,TGTGCCAGCAGCTTAGCAGGACTAGCGGGGGACGCCTATACTTACGAGCAGTACTTC
-,TRBD1,TRBJ1-2,TRBV19,CASSIGQGKCGYTF,TGTGCCAGTAGTATAGGACAGGGTAAGTGTGGCTACACCTTC
-,-,TRBJ2-1,TRBV30,CAWSVSWAGRYNEQFF,TGTGCCTGGAGTGTAAGTTGGGCAGGACGGTACAATGAGCAGTTCTTC
-,TRBD2,TRBJ2-7,TRBV4-1,CASSHPGLASEQYF,TGCGCCAGCAGCCACCCCGGACTAGCGAGCGAGCAGTACTTC